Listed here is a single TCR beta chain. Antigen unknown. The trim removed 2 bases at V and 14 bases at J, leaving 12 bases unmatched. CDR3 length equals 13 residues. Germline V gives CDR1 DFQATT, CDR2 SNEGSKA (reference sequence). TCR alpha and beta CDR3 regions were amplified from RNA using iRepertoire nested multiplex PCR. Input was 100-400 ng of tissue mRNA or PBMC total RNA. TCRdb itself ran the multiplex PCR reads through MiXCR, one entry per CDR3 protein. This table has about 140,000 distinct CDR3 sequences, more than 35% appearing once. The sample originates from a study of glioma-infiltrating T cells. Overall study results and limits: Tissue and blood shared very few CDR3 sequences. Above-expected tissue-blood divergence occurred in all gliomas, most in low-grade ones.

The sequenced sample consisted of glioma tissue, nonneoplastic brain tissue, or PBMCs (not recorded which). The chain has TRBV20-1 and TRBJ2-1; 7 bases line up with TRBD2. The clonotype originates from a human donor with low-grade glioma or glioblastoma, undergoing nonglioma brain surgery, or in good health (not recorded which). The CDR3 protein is CSARTTRGTSEFF. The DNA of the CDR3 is TGCAGTGCTAGAACGACGCGGGGGACCAGCGAGTTCTTC.